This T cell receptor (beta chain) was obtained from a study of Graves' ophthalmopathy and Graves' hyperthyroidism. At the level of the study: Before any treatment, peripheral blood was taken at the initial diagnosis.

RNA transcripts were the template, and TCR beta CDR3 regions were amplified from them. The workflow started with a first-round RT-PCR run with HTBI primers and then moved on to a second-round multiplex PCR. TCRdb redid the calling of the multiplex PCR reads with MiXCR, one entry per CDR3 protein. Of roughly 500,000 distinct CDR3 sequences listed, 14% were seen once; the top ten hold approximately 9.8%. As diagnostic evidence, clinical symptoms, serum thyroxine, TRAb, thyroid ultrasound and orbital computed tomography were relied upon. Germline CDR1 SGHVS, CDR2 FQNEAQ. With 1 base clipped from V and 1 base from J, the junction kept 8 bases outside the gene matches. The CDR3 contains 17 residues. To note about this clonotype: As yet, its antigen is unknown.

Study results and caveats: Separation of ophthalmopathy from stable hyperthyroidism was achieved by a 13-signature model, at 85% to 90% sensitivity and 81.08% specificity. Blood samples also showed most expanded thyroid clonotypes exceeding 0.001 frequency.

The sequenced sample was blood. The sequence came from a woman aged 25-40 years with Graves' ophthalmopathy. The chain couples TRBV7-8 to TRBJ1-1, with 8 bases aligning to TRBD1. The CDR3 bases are TGTGCCAGCAGCTTAGACACAGACAGGGGATCGAACACTGAAGCTTTCTTT. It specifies CASSLDTDRGSNTEAFF.